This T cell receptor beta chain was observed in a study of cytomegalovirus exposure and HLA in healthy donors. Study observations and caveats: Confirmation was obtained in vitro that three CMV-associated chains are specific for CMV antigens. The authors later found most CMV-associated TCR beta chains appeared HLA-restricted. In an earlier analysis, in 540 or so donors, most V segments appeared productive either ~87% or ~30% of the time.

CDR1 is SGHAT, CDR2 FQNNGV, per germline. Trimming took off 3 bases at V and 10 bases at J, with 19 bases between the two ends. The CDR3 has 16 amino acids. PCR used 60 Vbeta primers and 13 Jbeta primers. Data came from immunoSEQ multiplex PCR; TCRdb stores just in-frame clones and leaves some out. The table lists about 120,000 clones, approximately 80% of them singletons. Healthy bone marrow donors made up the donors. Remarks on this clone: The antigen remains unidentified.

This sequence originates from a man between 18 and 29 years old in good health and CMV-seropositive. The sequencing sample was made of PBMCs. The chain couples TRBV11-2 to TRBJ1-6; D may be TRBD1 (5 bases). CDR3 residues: CASSFPPGRGNSPLHF. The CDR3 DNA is TGTGCCAGCAGCTTCCCTCCGGGACGGGGGAACTCACCCCTCCACTTT.